This T cell receptor (beta chain) was documented in a study of a mutant IDH1 vaccine in newly diagnosed glioma. About the study: Among treated patients, about 60% were male and about 40% female, and mean age was around 40 years.

Described time point: baseline, week 1 (first vaccination visit). Treatment defined: pre-vaccination baseline after standard-of-care therapy. Produced via immunoSEQ multiplex PCR; TCRdb's table is partial and in-frame only. The data contain about 21,000 clones, under 85% of them singletons. The CDR3 is made up of 15 amino acids. V gave up 3 bases and J gave up 5 bases, with 16 bases separating them. CDR1 is LNHDA and CDR2 is SQIVND in the germline V gene (reference sequence). This TCR derives from a man aged 40-49 years with glioma. The chain has TRBV19 and TRBJ1-2, with D hard to call. The sample here was PBMCs, taken from a glioma patient treated with radiotherapy, temozolomide or both. CDR3 DNA: TGTGCCAGTAGTATTATTGCGGCCTTTGGGTATGGCTACACCTTC. It is translated as CASSIIAAFGYGYTF.